The present TCR beta chain was sequenced within a study of blood T cell repertoires in COVID-19. CDR3 size: 13 residues. V gave up 3 bases and J gave up 13 bases, with 15 bases separating them. The V gene's germline CDR1 is LNHDA and CDR2 SQIVND (reference sequence). The assay was immunoSEQ multiplex PCR, and TCRdb's table has in-frame clones only and misses some. The profile shows fewer than 250,000 clones, roughly nine tenths of them singletons. The chain joins TRBV19 to TRBJ1-4; no clear D gene. The TCR comes from a woman aged 55-70 years who had recovered from COVID-19. Sequenced input: peripheral blood. The CDR3 region is CASSIQALDGLFF. The CDR3 DNA sequence: TGTGCCAGTAGTATTCAGGCCCTGGATGGACTGTTTTTT.